The present T cell receptor beta chain was sequenced within a study of cytomegalovirus exposure and HLA in healthy donors. On this clone itself: Sequence at one end of the junction differs from germline and may be a read error.

PCR was performed using 60 Vbeta and 13 Jbeta primers. TCRdb keeps only in-frame clones here, not all; method: immunoSEQ multiplex PCR. This sample has about 110,000 clones, with about 70% found just once. The CDR3 sequence is 17 residues long. CDR1 is SSHAT and CDR2 is FNYEAQ in the germline V gene (reference sequence). The V gene is TRBV7-7, the J gene TRBJ2-5; a weak D match, TRBD2 (6 bases). Sequencing was done on a sample of PBMCs. The receptor's source is a female donor in good health and CMV-seronegative. The CDR3 DNA sequence: TGTGCTAGCAGCTTAAGCCCCCCGGGGGTGAATCAAGAGACCCAGTACTTC. Translated: CASSLSPPGVNQETQYF.